This entry concerns a single T cell receptor beta chain. Antigen: not known. This record belongs to a study of T cell repertoires in cytomegalovirus infection. Study-wide background: Carrying CMV and the relevant HLA type showed in public TCR beta signatures.

Germline loops: CDR1 SEHNR, CDR2 FQNEAQ (reference sequence). J gave up 5 bases and V 7 bases, and 5 bases lay outside the gene matches. The CDR3 runs to 13 residues. TCRdb processed the reads anew with MiXCR; each CDR3 protein has one entry. This repertoire shows about 160,000 distinct CDR3 sequences, approximately 17% found once; its top ten account for about 17%. Study findings and constraints: CMV-specific TCR beta clonotypes restricted by HLA-C dominated the ex vivo response.

This sequence originates from a human donor in good health (CMV status not recorded). Some clones in this sample may be carry-over from other donors' samples. The sequenced sample was CD8+ T cells from PBMCs. The chain couples TRBV7-9 to TRBJ2-7, with 10 bases identical to TRBD1. CDR3 coding DNA: TGTGCCAGCAACGGACAGGGGGAGGACGAGCAGTACTTC. Protein: CASNGQGEDEQYF.